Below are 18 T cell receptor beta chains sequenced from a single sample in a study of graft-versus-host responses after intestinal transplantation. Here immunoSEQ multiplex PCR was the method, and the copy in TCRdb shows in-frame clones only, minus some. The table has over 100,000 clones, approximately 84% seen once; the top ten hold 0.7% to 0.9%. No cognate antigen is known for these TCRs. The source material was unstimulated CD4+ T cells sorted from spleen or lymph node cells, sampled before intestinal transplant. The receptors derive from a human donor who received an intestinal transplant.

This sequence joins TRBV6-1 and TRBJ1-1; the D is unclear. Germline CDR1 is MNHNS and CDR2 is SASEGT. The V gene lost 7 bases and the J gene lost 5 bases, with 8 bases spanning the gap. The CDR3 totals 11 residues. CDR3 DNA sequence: TGTGCCAGCAACCCGGGGACTGAAGCTTTCTTT. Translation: CASNPGTEAFF.

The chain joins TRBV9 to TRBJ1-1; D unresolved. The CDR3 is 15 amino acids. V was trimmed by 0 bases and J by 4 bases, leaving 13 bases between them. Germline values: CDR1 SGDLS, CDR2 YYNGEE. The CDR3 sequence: CASSVESTLTTEAFF. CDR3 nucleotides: TGTGCCAGCAGCGTAGAGTCGACTCTGACCACTGAAGCTTTCTTT.

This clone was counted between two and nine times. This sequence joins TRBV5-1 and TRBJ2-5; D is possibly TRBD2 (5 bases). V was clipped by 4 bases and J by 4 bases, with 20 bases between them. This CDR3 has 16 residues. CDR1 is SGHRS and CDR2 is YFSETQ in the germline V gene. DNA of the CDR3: TGCGCCAGCAGCACCGATCCCAGTGGGCGGGTAGAGACCCAGTACTTC. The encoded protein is CASSTDPSGRVETQYF.

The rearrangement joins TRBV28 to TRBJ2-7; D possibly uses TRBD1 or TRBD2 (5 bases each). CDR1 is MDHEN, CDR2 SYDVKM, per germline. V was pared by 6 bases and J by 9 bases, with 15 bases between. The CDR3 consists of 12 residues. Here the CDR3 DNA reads TGTGCCAGCAGGTCCGGGACGTCGGGGCAGTACTTC. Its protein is CASRSGTSGQYF.

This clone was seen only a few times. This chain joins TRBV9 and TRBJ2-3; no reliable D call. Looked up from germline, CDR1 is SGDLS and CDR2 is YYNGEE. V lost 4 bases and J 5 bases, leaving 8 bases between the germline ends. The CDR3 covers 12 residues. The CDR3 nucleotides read TGTGCCAGCAGCATAGTGGGAGATACGCAGTATTTT. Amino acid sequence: CASSIVGDTQYF.

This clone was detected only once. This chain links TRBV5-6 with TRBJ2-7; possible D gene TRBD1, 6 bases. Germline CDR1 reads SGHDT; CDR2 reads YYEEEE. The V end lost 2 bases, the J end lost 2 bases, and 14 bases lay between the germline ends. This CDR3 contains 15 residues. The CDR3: CASSLPDRKTYEQYF. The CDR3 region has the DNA TGTGCCAGCAGCTTACCCGACAGGAAAACCTACGAGCAGTACTTC.

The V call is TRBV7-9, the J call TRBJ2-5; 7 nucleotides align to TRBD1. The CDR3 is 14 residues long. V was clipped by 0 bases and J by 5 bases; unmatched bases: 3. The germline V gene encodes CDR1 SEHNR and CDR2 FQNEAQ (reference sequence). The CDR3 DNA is TGTGCCAGCAGCTTAGCCGGGACAGTGGAGACCCAGTACTTC. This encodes CASSLAGTVETQYF.

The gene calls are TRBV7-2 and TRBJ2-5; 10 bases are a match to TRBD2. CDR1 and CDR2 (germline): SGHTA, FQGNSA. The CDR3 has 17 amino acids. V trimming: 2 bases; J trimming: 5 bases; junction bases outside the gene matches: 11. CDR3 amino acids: CASSLRVSGGPSETQYF. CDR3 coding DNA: TGTGCCAGCAGCTTAAGGGTTAGCGGGGGGCCTAGTGAGACCCAGTACTTC.

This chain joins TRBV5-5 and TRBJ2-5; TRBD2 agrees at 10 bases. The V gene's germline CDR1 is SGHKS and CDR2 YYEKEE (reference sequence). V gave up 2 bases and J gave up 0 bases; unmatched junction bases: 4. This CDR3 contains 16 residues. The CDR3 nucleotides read TGTGCCAGCAGCTTACTTAGCGGGGGGTACCAAGAGACCCAGTACTTC. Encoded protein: CASSLLSGGYQETQYF.

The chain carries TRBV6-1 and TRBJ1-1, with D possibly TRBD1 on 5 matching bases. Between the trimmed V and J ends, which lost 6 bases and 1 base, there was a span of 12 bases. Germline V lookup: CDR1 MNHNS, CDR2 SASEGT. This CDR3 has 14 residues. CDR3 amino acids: CASRRGAGNTEAFF. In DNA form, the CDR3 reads TGTGCCAGCAGGAGAGGGGCCGGGAACACTGAAGCTTTCTTT.

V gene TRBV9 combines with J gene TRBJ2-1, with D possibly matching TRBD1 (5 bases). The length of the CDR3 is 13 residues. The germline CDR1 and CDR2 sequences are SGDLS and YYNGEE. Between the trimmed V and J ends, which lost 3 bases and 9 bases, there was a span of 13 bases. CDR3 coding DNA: TGTGCCAGCAGCGAAAACCCTAGGGGTGAGCAGTTCTTC. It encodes CASSENPRGEQFF.

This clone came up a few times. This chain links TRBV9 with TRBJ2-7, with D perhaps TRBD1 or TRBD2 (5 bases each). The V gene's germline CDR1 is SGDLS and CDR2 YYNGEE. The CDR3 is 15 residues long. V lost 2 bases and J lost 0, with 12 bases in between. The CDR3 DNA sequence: TGTGCCAGCAGCGTCGGGGACGGGTCCTCCTACGAGCAGTACTTC. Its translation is CASSVGDGSSYEQYF.

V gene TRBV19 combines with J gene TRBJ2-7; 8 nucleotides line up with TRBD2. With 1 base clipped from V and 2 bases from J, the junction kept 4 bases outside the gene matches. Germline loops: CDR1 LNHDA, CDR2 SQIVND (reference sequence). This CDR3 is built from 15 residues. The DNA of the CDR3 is TGTGCCAGTAGTATAGGCGGGGGGCCAGCCTACGAGCAGTACTTC. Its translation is CASSIGGGPAYEQYF.

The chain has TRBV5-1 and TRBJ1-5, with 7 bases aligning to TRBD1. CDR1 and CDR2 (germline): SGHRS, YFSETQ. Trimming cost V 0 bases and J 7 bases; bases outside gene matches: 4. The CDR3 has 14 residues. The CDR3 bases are TGCGCCAGCAGCTTGGTGCAGGGGGGACAGCCCCAGCATTTT. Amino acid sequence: CASSLVQGGQPQHF.

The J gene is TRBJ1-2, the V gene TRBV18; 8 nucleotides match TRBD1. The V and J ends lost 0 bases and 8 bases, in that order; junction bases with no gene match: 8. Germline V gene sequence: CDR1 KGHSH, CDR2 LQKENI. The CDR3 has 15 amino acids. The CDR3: CASSPPGRGREGYTF. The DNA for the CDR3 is TGTGCCAGCTCACCACCGGGCAGGGGGCGAGAGGGCTACACCTTC.

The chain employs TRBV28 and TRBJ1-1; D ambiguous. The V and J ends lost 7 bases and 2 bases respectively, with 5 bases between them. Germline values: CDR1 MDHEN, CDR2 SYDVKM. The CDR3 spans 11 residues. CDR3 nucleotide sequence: TGTGCCAGCACCATTAACACTGAAGCTTTCTTT. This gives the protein CASTINTEAFF.

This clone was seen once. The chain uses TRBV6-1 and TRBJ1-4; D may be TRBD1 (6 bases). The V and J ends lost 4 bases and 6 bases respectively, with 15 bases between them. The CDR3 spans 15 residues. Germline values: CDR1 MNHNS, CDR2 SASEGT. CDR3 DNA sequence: TGTGCCAGCAGTGGGTACAGGGTCAATTATGAAAAACTGTTTTTT. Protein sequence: CASSGYRVNYEKLFF.

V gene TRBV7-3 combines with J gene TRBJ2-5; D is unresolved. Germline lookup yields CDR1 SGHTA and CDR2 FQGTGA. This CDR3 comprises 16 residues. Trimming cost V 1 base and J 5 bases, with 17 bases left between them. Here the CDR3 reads CASSLRPATFGETQYF. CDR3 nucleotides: TGTGCCAGCAGCTTAAGGCCGGCAACATTCGGGGAGACCCAGTACTTC.